The present entry profiles one T cell receptor beta chain with its context. No antigen is known for it. This specimen belongs to a study of T cell responses to AZD1222 COVID-19 vaccine. Study summary: The study pooled second doses at about 4 or about 12 weeks.

The data were produced by immunoSEQ multiplex PCR, yet TCRdb's version contains in-frame clones alone and is incomplete. The repertoire has tens of thousands of clones, around nine tenths of them found once; the top ten carry approximately 10%. Study conclusions and caveats: Nearly half of spike-specific TCRs reportedly go after variant regions that carry no mutations. It should be noted that donors were predominantly white British and more often female, and clonal diversity was possibly underestimated. Baseline serology detected seropositivity in only 5 to 7 AZD1222 recipients.

CDR3 size: 15 residues. Per the germline V gene, CDR1 is SGHNT and CDR2 is YYREEE (reference sequence). V shed 4 bases, J shed 3 bases, and the junction held 9 bases outside the gene matches. This sample comprised peripheral blood, obtained on day 0 of AZD1222 vaccination. This clonotype was obtained from an adult in good health. This chain connects TRBV5-4 to TRBJ1-2, with TRBD1 identical over 7 bases. CDR3 sequence: CASSKATGSDYGYTF. CDR3 in DNA: TGTGCCAGCAGCAAGGCGACAGGGTCGGACTATGGCTACACCTTC.